A selection of T cell receptor beta chains follows, all from one sample in a study of vaccination effects on CD4 cells after COVID-19. Produced via immunoSEQ multiplex PCR; TCRdb's table is partial and in-frame only. The profile covers some 28,000 clones, with 60% to 80% appearing a single time and almost 10% taken by the ten largest. For these receptors, no antigen is known. Sequencing was performed on CD4+ T cells from PBMCs cultured without peptide, taken before COVID-19 vaccination. All receptors come from a human donor who received a COVID-19 vaccine. CDR3s include the opening cysteine and the closing phenylalanine or tryptophan. A D gene is named only where the DNA matches it firmly. Clone size, where shown, is once, few, many, or a class for clones that have expanded.

size,J,D,V,DNA,CDR3
few,TRBJ1-5,-,TRBV2,TGTGCCAGCAGTGCAAGCGTCGGGAATCAGCCCCAGCATTTT,CASSASVGNQPQHF
medium-sized,TRBJ2-5,-,TRBV4-1,TGCGCCAGCAGCCCTGAGGACAGCCCACGTGAGACCCAGTACTTC,CASSPEDSPRETQYF
-,TRBJ2-1,-,TRBV11-3,TGTGCCAGCAGCTTCTCCGGAGGCCTTTACAATGAGCAGTTCTTC,CASSFSGGLYNEQFF
-,TRBJ2-7,-,TRBV11-2,TGTGCCAGCAGCTTAAGGGGACTCGGCAAGCAGTACTTC,CASSLRGLGKQYF
-,TRBJ1-1,TRBD1,TRBV6-4,TGTGCCAGCAGGGGGTTTACAGGGGCCGACACTGAAGCTTTCTTT,CASRGFTGADTEAFF
-,TRBJ1-5,-,TRBV21-1,TGTGCCAGATGGGCTAATCAGCCCCAGCATTTT,CARWANQPQHF
few,TRBJ1-2,-,TRBV4-2,TGTGCCAGCAGCCCCGCCGATGGGAGGGGAGGCTATGGCTACACCTTC,CASSPADGRGGYGYTF
once,TRBJ2-2,TRBD2,TRBV6-2/TRBV6-3,TGTGCCAGCAGTTACAACCGGGAGGGGTCGTACACCGGGGAGCTGTTTTTT,CASSYNREGSYTGELFF
once,TRBJ2-1,TRBD2,TRBV6-5,TGTGCCAGCAGTTACTCGACGGTGCGGGAGCTCGATGAGCAGTTCTTC,CASSYSTVRELDEQFF
-,TRBJ2-1,-,TRBV29-1,TGCAGCGTTACGGAATTTAACAATGAGCAGTTCTTC,CSVTEFNNEQFF
-,TRBJ1-3,-,TRBV6-6,TGTGCCAGCAGAACCTCCGGGCTAGGAAACACCATATATTTT,CASRTSGLGNTIYF
-,TRBJ2-1,-,TRBV19,TGTGCCAGTAAGTCGCTAGCGCACTCCTACAATGAGCAGTTCTTC,CASKSLAHSYNEQFF
-,TRBJ2-1,TRBD2,TRBV10-1,TGCGCCAGCAGTGAGTCGAACCCAGCGGGAGGGATGAATGAGCAGTTCTTC,CASSESNPAGGMNEQFF
-,TRBJ2-3,-,TRBV27,TGTGCCAGCAGTTTATCAGGGGTTCCGGATACGCAGTATTTT,CASSLSGVPDTQYF
-,TRBJ2-1,TRBD1,TRBV6-5,TGTGCCAGCAGAGAGGCCCGGGACAGCTACAATGAGCAGTTCTTC,CASREARDSYNEQFF
-,TRBJ1-5,-,TRBV7-9,TGTGCCAGCAGCGGTCAGGGCAGACAGCCCCAGCATTTT,CASSGQGRQPQHF
-,TRBJ2-4,-,TRBV6-4,TGTGCCAGCAGTGAAACCTCCAAAAACATTCAGTACTTC,CASSETSKNIQYF
-,TRBJ2-3,-,TRBV7-8,TGTGCCAGCAGCCTAGACGACGGCAGCACAGATACGCAGTATTTT,CASSLDDGSTDTQYF
-,TRBJ1-1,-,TRBV30,TGTGCCTGGAGTGTAAATCGGAGGAACACTGAAGCTTTCTTT,CAWSVNRRNTEAFF
-,TRBJ1-4,-,TRBV20-1,TGCAGTGCTAGATTCACTGAAAAACTGTTTTTT,CSARFTEKLFF
-,TRBJ2-2,-,TRBV5-4,TGTGCCAGCAGCTTGGGGGGGGGCCCAGCGCGGAACACCGGGGAGCTGTTTTTT,CASSLGGGPARNTGELFF
few,TRBJ2-5,-,TRBV5-1,TGCGCCAGCAGCTTGGCAGTCCAAGAGACCCAGTACTTC,CASSLAVQETQYF
few,TRBJ2-7,TRBD1,TRBV19,TGTGCCAGTAGTACCCCGTCGGACAGGGCCTCGGGGGAGCAGTACTTC,CASSTPSDRASGEQYF
-,TRBJ1-2,-,TRBV6-6,TGTGCCAGCAGTCCTCCGCTACGACAGACCCGGCATAGTGGCTACACCTTC,CASSPPLRQTRHSGYTF
-,TRBJ1-6,-,TRBV12-2,TGTGCAAGTCGCTCAGACCGGGCCCATAATTCACCCCTCCACTTT,CASRSDRAHNSPLHF
-,TRBJ1-1,-,TRBV10-3,TGTGCCATCAGTGACGACCGTAACACTGAAGCTTTCTTT,CAISDDRNTEAFF
-,TRBJ1-5,TRBD1,TRBV6-1,TGTGCCAGCAGTGCGACAGGGGTTGGGGGCAATCAGCCCCAGCATTTT,CASSATGVGGNQPQHF
few,TRBJ2-3,TRBD1,TRBV5-1,TGCGCCAGCAGCTTAGTTCGAGGACAGGGGGCAGGAGATACGCAGTATTTT,CASSLVRGQGAGDTQYF
-,TRBJ2-5,-,TRBV5-1,TGCGCCAGCAGCTCGAACACGGCTTCAGGGGAGACCCAGTACTTC,CASSSNTASGETQYF
-,TRBJ1-5,-,TRBV7-2,TGTGCCAGCAGCTTACAGGGTCGCAATCAGCCCCAGCATTTT,CASSLQGRNQPQHF
few,TRBJ2-2,-,TRBV6-2/TRBV6-3,TGTGCCAGCAGTAAAGACAGGGCGGGGACCGGGGAGCTGTTTTTT,CASSKDRAGTGELFF
-,TRBJ1-6,-,TRBV5-1,TGCGCCAGCAGATTTTCAGGGGACAATTCACCCCTCCACTTT,CASRFSGDNSPLHF
-,TRBJ2-7,TRBD2,TRBV3-1/TRBV3-2,TGTGCCAGCAGCCCCGGACTAGCGGGGACCTCCTACGAGCAGTACTTC,CASSPGLAGTSYEQYF
-,TRBJ1-3,-,TRBV4-1,TGCGCCAGCAGCCAAAAAACCATCGGGTCCTCTGGAAACACCATATATTTT,CASSQKTIGSSGNTIYF
-,TRBJ1-2,TRBD1,TRBV5-1,TGCGCCAGCAGCTCCTCCCCGACAGGGATTGCTTATGGCTACACCTTC,CASSSSPTGIAYGYTF
-,TRBJ2-1,TRBD2,TRBV5-1,TGCGCCAGCAGCTCGGGGGGGACTAACCCTTACAATGAGCAGTTCTTC,CASSSGGTNPYNEQFF
-,TRBJ2-5,TRBD2,TRBV11-3,TGTGCCAGCAGCTCCGGCGGGACTAGCGGCGAGACCCAGTACTTC,CASSSGGTSGETQYF
-,TRBJ2-1,-,TRBV7-9,TGTGCCAGCAGCTTTAGTAATTCGGAGCAGTTCTTC,CASSFSNSEQFF
few,TRBJ2-5,-,TRBV10-3,TGTGCCATCCGGGGGTTCGTGGGGTCCGAAGAGACCCAGTACTTC,CAIRGFVGSEETQYF
-,TRBJ2-5,-,TRBV30,TGTGCCTGGAGTGTACAGGTCCAAGAGACCCAGTACTTC,CAWSVQVQETQYF
-,TRBJ1-4,-,TRBV2,TGTGCCAGCACCCCATCGGGGCTTAATGAAAAACTGTTTTTT,CASTPSGLNEKLFF
-,TRBJ1-4,-,TRBV15,TGTGCCACCAGCAGACAAACAGGGATGGGCGAAAAACTGTTTTTT,CATSRQTGMGEKLFF
few,TRBJ1-1,-,TRBV6-5,TGTGCCAGCAGTTCTCAGCTGAACACTGAAGCTTTCTTT,CASSSQLNTEAFF
-,TRBJ2-3,TRBD2,TRBV7-9,TGTGCCAGCAGACGGGGGGAAAACACAGATACGCAGTATTTT,CASRRGENTDTQYF
medium-sized,TRBJ2-7,TRBD1,TRBV23-1,TGCGCCAGCAGTCACCAAGCGGGACAGGGGGGGTACGAGCAGTACTTC,CASSHQAGQGGYEQYF
-,TRBJ2-1,-,TRBV19,TGTGCCAGTAGTATAACTTGGGGGTCAAACAATGAGCAGTTCTTC,CASSITWGSNNEQFF
-,TRBJ2-2,-,TRBV7-8,TGTGCCAGCAGCTTAACCAACTTGGGGACTTCCGGGGAGCTGTTTTTT,CASSLTNLGTSGELFF
-,TRBJ1-2,TRBD1,TRBV18,TGTGCCAGCTCACCAGTTGGGACAGGGAATGGCTACACCTTC,CASSPVGTGNGYTF